A selection of T cell receptor beta chains follows, all from one sample in a study of T cells after yellow fever vaccination. TCRdb ran MiXCR on the 5' RACE reads and lists one entry per CDR3 protein. The sample has under 300,000 distinct CDR3 sequences; 6.9% are singletons. Source: CD4+ T cells sorted from PBMCs, taken 15 days after the yellow fever booster vaccination. The origin of the receptors is a man aged 30 to 39 who received the YFV17D yellow fever vaccine. Both conserved end residues are part of each CDR3. A D gene is named only where the DNA matches it firmly. Some rows mark clone size as missing; the rest say once, few, many or name a class of expanded clone.

J gene,D gene,V gene,clone size,CDR3 protein,CDR3 DNA
TRBJ1-3,NA,TRBV19,NA,CASSIMEMGGNTIYF,TGTGCCAGTAGTATAATGGAAATGGGTGGAAACACCATATATTTT
TRBJ2-4,TRBD2,TRBV20-1,NA,CSAPRLAGGTLAKNIQYF,TGCAGTGCTCCCCGACTAGCGGGAGGAACCTTAGCCAAAAACATTCAGTACTTC
TRBJ2-1,TRBD2,TRBV25-1,NA,CASSERSGRVNEQFF,TGTGCCAGCAGTGAAAGGAGCGGGAGGGTCAATGAGCAGTTCTTC
TRBJ2-2,NA,TRBV20-1,many,CSAIVPRTGELFF,TGCAGTGCTATTGTGCCCCGCACCGGGGAGCTGTTTTTT
TRBJ2-1,TRBD2,TRBV30,few,CAWSVAGAVVSEQFF,TGTGCCTGGAGCGTAGCGGGAGCTGTAGTTAGTGAGCAGTTCTTC
TRBJ2-2,NA,TRBV5-1,many,CASKPHRGEDTGELFF,TGCGCCAGCAAGCCCCACCGGGGTGAAGACACCGGGGAGCTGTTTTTT
TRBJ1-2,NA,TRBV7-2,NA,CASSPGGSAVYTF,TGTGCCAGCAGCCCGGGAGGGTCTGCAGTATACACCTTC
TRBJ2-7,NA,TRBV7-3,few,CASPKGPGTYEQYF,TGTGCCAGCCCCAAGGGTCCGGGCACCTACGAGCAGTACTTC
TRBJ1-2,NA,TRBV12-3/TRBV12-4,many,CASSHGVGGRPGYTF,TGTGCCAGCAGCCACGGGGTTGGGGGACGTCCGGGCTACACCTTC
TRBJ1-5,NA,TRBV15,many,CATSRSPSSNQPQHF,TGTGCCACCAGCAGATCCCCCTCTAGCAATCAGCCCCAGCATTTT
TRBJ2-7,TRBD2,TRBV3-1,NA,CACTQDPGAGLAWEQYF,TGTGCCTGCACCCAAGACCCTGGGGCCGGACTAGCCTGGGAGCAGTACTTC
TRBJ1-6,TRBD1,TRBV20-1,NA,CSASSGTGDSPLHF,TGCAGTGCTAGTTCCGGGACAGGAGACTCACCCCTCCACTTT
TRBJ1-5,NA,TRBV5-1,many,CASSLAGEQPQHF,TGCGCCAGCAGCTTGGCTGGGGAACAGCCCCAGCATTTT
TRBJ2-3,NA,TRBV29-1,few,CSEQGSADTQYF,TGCAGCGAACAGGGATCTGCAGATACGCAGTATTTT
TRBJ2-5,NA,TRBV9,many,CASGNLGGETQYF,TGTGCCAGCGGGAATCTAGGGGGAGAGACCCAGTACTTC
TRBJ2-3,TRBD2,TRBV5-1,NA,CASSLNGGSPDTQYF,TGCGCCAGCAGCTTGAACGGCGGGAGCCCAGATACGCAGTATTTT
TRBJ2-2,TRBD2,TRBV20-1,many,CSARGGLAGRPELFF,TGCAGTGCTAGAGGGGGGCTAGCGGGAAGGCCGGAGCTGTTTTTT
TRBJ1-1,NA,TRBV10-2,many,CASRETGRATEAFF,TGCGCCAGCAGGGAGACTGGCAGGGCAACTGAAGCTTTCTTT
TRBJ1-4,NA,TRBV20-1,NA,CSAREVSTEKLFF,TGCAGTGCTAGAGAGGTCTCCACGGAAAAACTGTTTTTT
TRBJ2-1,NA,TRBV7-2,many,CASSLTGTYNEQFF,TGTGCCAGCAGCTTAACAGGGACATACAATGAGCAGTTCTTC
TRBJ2-1,NA,TRBV5-1,many,CASSLEQGRVNEQFF,TGCGCCAGCAGCTTGGAGCAGGGGCGCGTCAATGAGCAGTTCTTC
TRBJ2-7,TRBD2,TRBV20-1,NA,CSARDVVLAGGLSEQYF,TGCAGTGCTAGAGATGTTGTTCTAGCGGGAGGGCTGTCGGAGCAGTACTTC
TRBJ2-2,NA,TRBV6-1,NA,CASTVGINTGELFF,TGTGCCAGCACTGTGGGTATTAACACCGGGGAGCTGTTTTTT
TRBJ2-1,TRBD2,TRBV20-1,NA,CSATGLAEAPYNEQFF,TGCAGTGCAACCGGACTAGCGGAAGCACCTTACAATGAGCAGTTCTTC
TRBJ1-1,TRBD1,TRBV3-1,few,CASSQGQRGTEAFF,TGTGCCAGCAGCCAGGGACAGCGAGGCACTGAAGCTTTCTTT